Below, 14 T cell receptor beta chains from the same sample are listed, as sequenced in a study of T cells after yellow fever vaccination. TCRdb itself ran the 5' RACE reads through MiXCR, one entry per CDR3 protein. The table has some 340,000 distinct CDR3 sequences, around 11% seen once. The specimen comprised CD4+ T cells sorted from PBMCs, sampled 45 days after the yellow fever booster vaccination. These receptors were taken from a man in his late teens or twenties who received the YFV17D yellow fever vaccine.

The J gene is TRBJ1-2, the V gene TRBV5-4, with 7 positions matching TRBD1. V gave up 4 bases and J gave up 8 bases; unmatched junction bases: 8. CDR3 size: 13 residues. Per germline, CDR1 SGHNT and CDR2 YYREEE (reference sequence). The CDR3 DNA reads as TGTGCCAGCAGCCGAGAGACAGGGAACGGCTACACCTTC. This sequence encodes CASSRETGNGYTF. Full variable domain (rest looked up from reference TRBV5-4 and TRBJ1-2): ETGVTQSPTHLIKTRGQQVTLRCSSQSGHNTVSWYQQALGQGPQFIFQYYREEENGRGNFPPRFSGLQFPNYSSELNVNALELDDSALYLCASSRETGNGYTFGSGTRLTVV.

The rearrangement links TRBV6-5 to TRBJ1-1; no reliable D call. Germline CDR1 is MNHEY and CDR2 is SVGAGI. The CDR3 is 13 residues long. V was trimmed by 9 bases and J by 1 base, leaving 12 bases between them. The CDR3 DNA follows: TGTGCCAGTATCACTCCACAGAACACTGAAGCTTTCTTT. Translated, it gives CASITPQNTEAFF.

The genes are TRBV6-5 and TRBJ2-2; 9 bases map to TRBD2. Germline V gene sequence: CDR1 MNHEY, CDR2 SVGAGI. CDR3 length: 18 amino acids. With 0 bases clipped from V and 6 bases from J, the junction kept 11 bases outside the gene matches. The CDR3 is CASSYSLWSSGAAGELFF. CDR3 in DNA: TGTGCCAGCAGTTACTCGCTTTGGTCTAGCGGGGCAGCCGGGGAGCTGTTTTTT.

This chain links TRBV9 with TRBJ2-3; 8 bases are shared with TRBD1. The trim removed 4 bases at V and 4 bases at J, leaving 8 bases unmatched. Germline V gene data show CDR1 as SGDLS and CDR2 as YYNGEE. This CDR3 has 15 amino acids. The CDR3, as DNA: TGTGCCAGCAGCTTACAGGACAGGGCACCAGATACGCAGTATTTT. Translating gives CASSLQDRAPDTQYF.

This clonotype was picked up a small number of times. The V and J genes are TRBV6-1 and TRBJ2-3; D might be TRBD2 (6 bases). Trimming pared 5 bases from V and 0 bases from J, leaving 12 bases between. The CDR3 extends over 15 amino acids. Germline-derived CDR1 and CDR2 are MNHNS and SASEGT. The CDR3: CASSPGRTSTDTQYF. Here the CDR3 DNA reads TGTGCCAGCAGTCCAGGGAGGACTAGCACAGATACGCAGTATTTT.

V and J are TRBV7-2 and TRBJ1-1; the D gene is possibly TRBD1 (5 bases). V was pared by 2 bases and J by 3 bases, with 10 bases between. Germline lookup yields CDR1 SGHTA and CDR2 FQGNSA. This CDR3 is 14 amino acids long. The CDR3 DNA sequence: TGTGCCAGCAGCTTAAGGGGCGCGGACACTGAAGCTTTCTTT. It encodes CASSLRGADTEAFF.

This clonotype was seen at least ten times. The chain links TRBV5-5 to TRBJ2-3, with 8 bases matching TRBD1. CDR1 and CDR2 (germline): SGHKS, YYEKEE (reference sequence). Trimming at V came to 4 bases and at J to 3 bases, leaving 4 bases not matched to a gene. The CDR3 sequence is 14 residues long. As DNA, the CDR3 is TGTGCCAGCAGCCGGGGACAGGCAACAGATACGCAGTATTTT. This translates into CASSRGQATDTQYF. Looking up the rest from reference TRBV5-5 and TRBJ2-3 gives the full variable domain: DAGVTQSPTHLIKTRGQQVTLRCSPISGHKSVSWYQQVLGQGPQFIFQYYEKEERGRGNFPDRFSARQFPNYSSELNVNALLLGDSALYLCASSRGQATDTQYFGPGTRLTVL.

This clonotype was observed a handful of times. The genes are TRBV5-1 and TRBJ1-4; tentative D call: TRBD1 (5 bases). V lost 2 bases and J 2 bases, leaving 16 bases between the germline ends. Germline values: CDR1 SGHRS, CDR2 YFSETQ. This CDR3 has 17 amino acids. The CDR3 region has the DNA TGCGCCAGCAGCTTCCGAGGGGTAGAATCGACTAATGAAAAACTGTTTTTT. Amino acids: CASSFRGVESTNEKLFF.

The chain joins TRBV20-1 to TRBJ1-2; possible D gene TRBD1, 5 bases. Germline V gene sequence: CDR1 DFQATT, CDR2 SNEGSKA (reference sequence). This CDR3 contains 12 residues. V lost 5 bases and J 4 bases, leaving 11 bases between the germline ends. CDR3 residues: CSAGRAGYGYTF. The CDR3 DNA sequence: TGCAGTGCTGGCAGGGCGGGCTATGGCTACACCTTC.

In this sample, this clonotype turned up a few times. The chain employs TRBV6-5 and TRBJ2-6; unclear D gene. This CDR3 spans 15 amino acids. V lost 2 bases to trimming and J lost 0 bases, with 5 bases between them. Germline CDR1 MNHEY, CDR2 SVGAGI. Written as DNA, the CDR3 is TGTGCCAGCAGTTACACGGTCTCTGGGGCCAACGTCCTGACTTTC. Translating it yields CASSYTVSGANVLTF.

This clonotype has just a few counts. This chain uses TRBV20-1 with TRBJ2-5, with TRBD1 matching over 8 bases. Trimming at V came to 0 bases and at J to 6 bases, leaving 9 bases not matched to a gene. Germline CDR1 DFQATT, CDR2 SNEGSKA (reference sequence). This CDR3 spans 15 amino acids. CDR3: CSAREFQGAMQTQYF. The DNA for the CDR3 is TGCAGTGCTAGAGAGTTCCAGGGGGCAATGCAGACCCAGTACTTC.

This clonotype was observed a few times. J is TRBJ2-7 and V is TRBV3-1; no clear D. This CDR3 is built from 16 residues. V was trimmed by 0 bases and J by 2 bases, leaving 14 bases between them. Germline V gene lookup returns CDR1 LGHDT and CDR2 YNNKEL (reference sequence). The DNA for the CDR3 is TGTGCCAGCAGCCAAGAGGGCAGCACGAATCCCTACGAGCAGTACTTC. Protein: CASSQEGSTNPYEQYF.

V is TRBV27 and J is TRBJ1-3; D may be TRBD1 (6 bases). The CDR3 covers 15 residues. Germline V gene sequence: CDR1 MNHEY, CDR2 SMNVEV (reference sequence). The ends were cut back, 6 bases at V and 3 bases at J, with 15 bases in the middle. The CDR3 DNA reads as TGTGCCAGCAGCTCCAATGTACAGGGTGGAAACACCATATATTTT. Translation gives CASSSNVQGGNTIYF.

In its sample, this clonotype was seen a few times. The CDR3 DNA follows: TGTGCCAGCAGTTTCGGAAGAGCTTTCTTT. This encodes CASSFGRAFF. The chain couples TRBV12-3 or TRBV12-4 to TRBJ1-1; D uncertain. This CDR3 comprises 10 residues. Trimming left V 3 bases short and J 10 bases short, with 6 bases between.